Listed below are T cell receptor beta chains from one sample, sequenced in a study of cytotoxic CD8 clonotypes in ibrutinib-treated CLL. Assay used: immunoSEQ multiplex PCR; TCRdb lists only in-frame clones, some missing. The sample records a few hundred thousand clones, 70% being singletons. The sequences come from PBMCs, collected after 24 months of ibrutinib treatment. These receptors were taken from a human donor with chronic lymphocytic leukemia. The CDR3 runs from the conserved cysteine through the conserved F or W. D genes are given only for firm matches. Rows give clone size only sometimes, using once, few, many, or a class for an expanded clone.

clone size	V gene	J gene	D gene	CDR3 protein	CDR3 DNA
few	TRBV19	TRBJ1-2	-	CASSTRDRLYGYTF	TGTGCCAGTAGTACCCGGGACCGGCTCTATGGCTACACCTTC
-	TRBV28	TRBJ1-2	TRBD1	CASSLRQGGGYTF	TGTGCCAGCAGTTTAAGACAGGGCGGTGGCTACACCTTC
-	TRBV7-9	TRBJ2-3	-	CASSLDPDTQYF	TGTGCCAGCAGCTTAGATCCAGATACGCAGTATTTT
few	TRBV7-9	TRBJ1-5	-	CASSTGQTNQPQHF	TGTGCCAGCAGCACAGGACAGACCAATCAGCCCCAGCATTTT
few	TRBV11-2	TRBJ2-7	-	CASSSGILQYF	TGTGCCAGCAGCTCAGGGATTTTGCAGTACTTC
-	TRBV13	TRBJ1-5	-	CASSLGSQSQHF	TGTGCCAGCAGCTTAGGCTCCCAGTCCCAGCATTTT
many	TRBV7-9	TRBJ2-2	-	CASSSLRGSNTGELFF	TGTGCCAGCAGTTCTCTCCGAGGTTCGAACACCGGGGAGCTGTTTTTT
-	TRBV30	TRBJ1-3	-	CAWDTNLNGNTIYF	TGTGCCTGGGACACGAACCTCAATGGAAACACCATATATTTT
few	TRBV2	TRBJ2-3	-	CASSGEDTQYF	TGTGCCAGCAGTGGGGAAGATACGCAGTATTTT
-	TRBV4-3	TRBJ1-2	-	CASSQETGPSPHF	TGCGCCAGCAGCCAAGAAACAGGTCCCTCACCCCACTTC
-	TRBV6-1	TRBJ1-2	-	CATRRNYGYTF	TGTGCCACCAGACGTAACTATGGCTACACCTTC
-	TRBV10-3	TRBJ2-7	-	CAIRQNYEQYF	TGTGCCATCAGGCAAAACTACGAGCAGTACTTC
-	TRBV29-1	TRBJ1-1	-	CSVETGYTEAFF	TGCAGCGTTGAAACCGGATACACTGAAGCTTTCTTT
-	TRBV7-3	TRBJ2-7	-	CASSRGGSAEQYF	TGTGCCAGCAGCCGAGGGGGATCGGCCGAGCAGTACTTC
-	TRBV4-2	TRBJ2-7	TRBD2	CASTPTDLAGGSYEQYF	TGTGCCAGCACCCCAACCGATCTAGCGGGAGGGTCTTACGAGCAGTACTTC
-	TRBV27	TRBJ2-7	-	CASSLVQDYEQYF	TGTGCCAGCAGTTTAGTACAGGACTACGAGCAGTACTTC
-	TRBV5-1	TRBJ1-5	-	CASSSDAGSNQPQHF	TGCGCCAGCAGCTCCGACGCGGGGAGCAATCAGCCCCAGCATTTT
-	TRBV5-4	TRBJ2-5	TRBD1	CASSLPSGQGVGETQYF	TGTGCCAGCAGCCTCCCCTCGGGACAGGGGGTTGGAGAGACCCAGTACTTC
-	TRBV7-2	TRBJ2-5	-	CASSLSNGGEETQYF	TGTGCCAGCAGCTTATCGAACGGAGGGGAAGAGACCCAGTACTTC
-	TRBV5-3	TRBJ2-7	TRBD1	CAKNNRGLFIYEQYF	TGTGCCAAAAACAACAGGGGGCTGTTCATCTACGAGCAGTACTTC
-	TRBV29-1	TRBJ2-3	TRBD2	CSGGLALDADTQYF	TGCAGCGGGGGACTAGCGCTTGACGCAGATACGCAGTATTTT
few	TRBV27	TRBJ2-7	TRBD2	CASSSGLAGYEQYF	TGTGCCAGCAGTTCGGGACTAGCGGGATATGAGCAGTACTTC
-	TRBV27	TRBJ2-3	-	CASSFERSTDTQYF	TGTGCCAGCAGTTTTGAGCGGAGCACAGATACGCAGTATTTT
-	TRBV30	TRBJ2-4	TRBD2	CAWGYGRAKNIQYF	TGTGCCTGGGGATACGGGAGGGCCAAAAACATTCAGTACTTC
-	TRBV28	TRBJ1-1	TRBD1	CASSPGGQLNTEAFF	TGTGCCAGCAGTCCCGGGGGACAGCTAAACACTGAAGCTTTCTTT
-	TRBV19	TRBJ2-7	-	CASRKRQAGSYEQYF	TGTGCCAGTCGAAAACGACAGGCCGGCTCCTACGAGCAGTACTTC
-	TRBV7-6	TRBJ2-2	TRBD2	CASSFLGLASTGELFF	TGTGCCAGCAGCTTTCTCGGACTAGCATCCACCGGGGAGCTGTTTTTT
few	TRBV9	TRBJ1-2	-	CASSVYEGSLYGYTF	TGTGCCAGCAGCGTCTACGAGGGTTCCCTCTATGGCTACACCTTC
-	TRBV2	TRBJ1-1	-	CASSDSLRVMQAFF	TGTGCCAGCAGTGACTCTTTGCGGGTTATGCAAGCTTTCTTT
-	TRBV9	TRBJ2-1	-	CASSVGPSYNEQFF	TGTGCCAGCAGCGTAGGCCCGTCCTACAATGAGCAGTTCTTC
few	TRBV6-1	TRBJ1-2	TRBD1	CASSGMKDRGNYGYTF	TGTGCCAGCAGTGGAATGAAGGACAGGGGTAACTATGGCTACACCTTC
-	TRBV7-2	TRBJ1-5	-	CASSLQGNQPQHF	TGTGCCAGCAGCTTACAGGGTAATCAGCCCCAGCATTTT
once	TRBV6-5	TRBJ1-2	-	CASSYGPQNYGYTF	TGTGCCAGCAGTTACGGGCCGCAGAACTATGGCTACACCTTC
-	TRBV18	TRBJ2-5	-	CASSPQGLDQETQYF	TGTGCCAGCTCACCACAGGGTCTGGACCAAGAGACCCAGTACTTC
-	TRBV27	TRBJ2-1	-	CASSLSKGGNEQFF	TGTGCCAGCAGTTTATCCAAAGGGGGCAATGAGCAGTTCTTC
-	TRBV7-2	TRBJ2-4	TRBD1	CASSSGQGSSSIQYF	TGTGCCAGCAGCTCTGGACAGGGGAGTTCCTCTATTCAGTACTTC
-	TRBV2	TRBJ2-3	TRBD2	CATKDAGTSGSSTDTQYF	TGTGCCACCAAAGACGCCGGGACTAGCGGTTCTAGCACAGATACGCAGTATTTT
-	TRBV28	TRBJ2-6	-	CASTRSSGANVLTF	TGTGCCAGCACGAGGAGCTCTGGGGCCAACGTCCTGACTTTC
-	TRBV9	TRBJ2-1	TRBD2	CASSVSIAGEQFF	TGTGCCAGCAGCGTTAGTATAGCGGGGGAGCAGTTCTTC
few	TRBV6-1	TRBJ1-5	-	CAKDPPVKNQPQHF	TGTGCCAAGGACCCGCCGGTCAAGAATCAGCCCCAGCATTTT
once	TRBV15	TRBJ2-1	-	CATSRVGAASYNEQFF	TGTGCCACCAGCAGAGTGGGGGCGGCCTCCTACAATGAGCAGTTCTTC
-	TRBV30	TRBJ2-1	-	CAWSVGEISSSYNEQFF	TGTGCCTGGAGTGTAGGGGAAATCTCCTCCTCCTACAATGAGCAGTTCTTC
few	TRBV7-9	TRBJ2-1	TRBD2	CASSPREGRYNEQFF	TGTGCCAGCAGCCCACGGGAGGGCCGCTACAATGAGCAGTTCTTC
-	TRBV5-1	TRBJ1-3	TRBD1	CASSLGQGALGNTIYF	TGCGCCAGCAGCTTGGGGCAGGGGGCCTTAGGAAACACCATATATTTT
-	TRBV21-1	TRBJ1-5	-	CASRVRDNQPQHF	TGTGCCAGCAGGGTGAGGGACAATCAGCCCCAGCATTTT
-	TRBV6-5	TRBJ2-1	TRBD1	CASSSPRGKQFF	TGTGCCAGCAGTTCCCCCAGGGGGAAACAGTTCTTC
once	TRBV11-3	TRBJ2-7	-	CASSLASGHSYEQYF	TGTGCCAGCAGCTTAGCGTCGGGACACTCCTACGAGCAGTACTTC
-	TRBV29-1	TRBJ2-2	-	CSVVRENTGELFF	TGCAGCGTTGTCCGGGAGAACACCGGGGAGCTGTTTTTT
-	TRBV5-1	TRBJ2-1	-	CASSLGKTDYNEQFF	TGCGCCAGCAGCTTGGGTAAGACAGATTACAATGAGCAGTTCTTC
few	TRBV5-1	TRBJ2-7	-	CASREVDEQYF	TGCGCCAGCAGGGAAGTTGACGAGCAGTACTTC
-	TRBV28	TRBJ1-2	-	CASSLVENYGYTF	TGTGCCAGCAGTTTAGTAGAAAACTATGGCTACACCTTC
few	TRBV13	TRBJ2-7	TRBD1	CASSLRDRGPYEQYF	TGTGCCAGCAGCCTAAGGGACAGGGGGCCCTACGAGCAGTACTTC
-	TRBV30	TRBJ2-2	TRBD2	CAWSPRGGRAGELFF	TGTGCCTGGAGTCCCCGGGGCGGGAGGGCCGGGGAGCTGTTTTTT